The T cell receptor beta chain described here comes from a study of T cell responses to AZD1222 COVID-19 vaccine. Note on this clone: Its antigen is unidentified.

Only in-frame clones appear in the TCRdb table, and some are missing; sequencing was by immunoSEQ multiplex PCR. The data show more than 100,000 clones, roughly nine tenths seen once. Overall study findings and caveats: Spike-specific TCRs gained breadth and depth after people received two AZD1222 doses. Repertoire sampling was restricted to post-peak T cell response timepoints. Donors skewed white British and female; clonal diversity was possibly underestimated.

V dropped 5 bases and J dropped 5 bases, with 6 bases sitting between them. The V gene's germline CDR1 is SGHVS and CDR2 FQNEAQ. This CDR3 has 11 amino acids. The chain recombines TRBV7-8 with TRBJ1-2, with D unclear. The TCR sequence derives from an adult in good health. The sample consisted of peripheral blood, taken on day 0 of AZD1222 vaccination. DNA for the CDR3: TGTGCCAGCAGCCTCAGTTATGGCTACACCTTC. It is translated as CASSLSYGYTF.